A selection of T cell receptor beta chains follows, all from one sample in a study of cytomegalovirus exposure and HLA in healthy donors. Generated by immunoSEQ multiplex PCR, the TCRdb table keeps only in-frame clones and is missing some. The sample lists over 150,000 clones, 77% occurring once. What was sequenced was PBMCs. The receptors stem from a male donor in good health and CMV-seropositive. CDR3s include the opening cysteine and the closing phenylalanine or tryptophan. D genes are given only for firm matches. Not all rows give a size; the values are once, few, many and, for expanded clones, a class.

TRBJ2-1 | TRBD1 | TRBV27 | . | CASSLYSPGQGFDEQFF | TGTGCCAGCAGTTTATACTCCCCGGGACAGGGTTTCGATGAGCAGTTCTTC
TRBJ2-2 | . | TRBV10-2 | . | CASSEGAVAGELFF | TGCGCCAGCAGTGAAGGCGCGGTTGCCGGGGAGCTGTTTTTT
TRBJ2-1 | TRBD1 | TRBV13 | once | CASSSTGGNNEQFF | TGTGCCAGCAGTTCGACAGGGGGCAACAATGAGCAGTTCTTC
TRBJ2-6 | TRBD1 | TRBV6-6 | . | CASSRRDRGVLWTF | TGTGCCAGCAGTCGCCGGGACAGGGGCGTATTATGGACTTTC
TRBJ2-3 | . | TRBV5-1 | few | CASSPGLSTDTQYF | TGCGCCAGCAGCCCGGGACTCTCCACAGATACGCAGTATTTT
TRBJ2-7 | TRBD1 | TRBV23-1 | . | CASSQCPPGQHSYEQYF | TGCGCCAGCAGTCAATGTCCCCCGGGACAGCACTCCTACGAGCAGTACTTC
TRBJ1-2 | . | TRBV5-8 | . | CASSLVEGLDGYTF | TGTGCCAGCAGCTTGGTGGAGGGGTTAGATGGCTACACCTTC
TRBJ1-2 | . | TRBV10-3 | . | CAISDRYYGYTF | TGTGCCATCAGTGATCGGTACTATGGCTACACCTTC
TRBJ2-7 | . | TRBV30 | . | CAWSVGDISYEQYF | TGTGCCTGGAGTGTAGGGGACATTTCCTACGAGCAGTACTTC
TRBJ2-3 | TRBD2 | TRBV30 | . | CAWSGTSLDTQYF | TGTGCCTGGAGCGGGACTAGCCTAGATACGCAGTATTTT
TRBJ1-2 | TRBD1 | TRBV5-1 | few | CASSHPYRGRRYGYTF | TGCGCCAGCAGCCACCCCTACAGGGGGCGCCGGTATGGCTACACCTTC
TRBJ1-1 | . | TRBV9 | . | CASSLRGEGGSEAFF | TGTGCCAGCAGCCTACGAGGGGAGGGGGGGTCTGAAGCTTTCTTT
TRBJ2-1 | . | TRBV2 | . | CASTIRGPYNEQFF | TGTGCCAGCACAATTCGGGGTCCCTACAATGAGCAGTTCTTC
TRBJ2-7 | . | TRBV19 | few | CASSTPGREQYF | TGTGCCAGTAGTACCCCAGGGCGGGAGCAGTACTTC
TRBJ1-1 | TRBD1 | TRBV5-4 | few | CASSITTGAYTEAFF | TGTGCCAGCAGCATAACTACAGGGGCTTACACTGAAGCTTTCTTT
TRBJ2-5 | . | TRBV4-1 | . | CASSQDGRGETQYF | TGCGCCAGCAGCCAAGATGGGAGGGGGGAGACCCAGTACTTC
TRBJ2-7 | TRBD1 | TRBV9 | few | CASSGQGAYEQYF | TGTGCCAGTTCGGGACAGGGGGCCTACGAGCAGTACTTC
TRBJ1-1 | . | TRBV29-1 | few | CSVVDRINTEAFF | TGCAGCGTTGTCGACAGGATAAACACTGAAGCTTTCTTT
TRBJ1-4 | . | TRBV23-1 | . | CASSPRQAAWEKLFF | TGCGCCAGCAGTCCCCGGCAGGCCGCCTGGGAAAAACTGTTTTTT
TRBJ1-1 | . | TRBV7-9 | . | CASSLGGAAGTEAFF | TGTGCCAGCAGCTTGGGAGGGGCGGCAGGGACTGAAGCTTTCTTT
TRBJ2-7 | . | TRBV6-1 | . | CASSEAGPSYEQYF | TGTGCCAGCAGTGAAGCGGGCCCCTCCTACGAGCAGTACTTC
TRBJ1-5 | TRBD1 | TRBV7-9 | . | CASSLDGTGDQPQHF | TGTGCCAGCAGCTTAGACGGGACAGGAGATCAGCCCCAGCATTTT
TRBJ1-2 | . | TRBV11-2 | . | CASSQYNYGYTF | TGTGCCAGCAGCCAGTATAACTATGGCTACACCTTC
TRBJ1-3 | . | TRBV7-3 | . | CTSSLGGPGNTIYF | TGTACCAGCAGCCTGGGGGGGCCCGGAAACACCATATATTTT
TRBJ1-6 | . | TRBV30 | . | CAWRNGALHF | TGTGCCTGGAGGAACGGGGCCCTCCACTTT
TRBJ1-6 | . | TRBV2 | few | CASSEEAHSPLHF | TGTGCCAGCAGTGAAGAAGCCCATTCACCCCTCCACTTT
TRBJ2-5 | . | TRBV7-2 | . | CASSFVGDGGETQYF | TGTGCCAGCAGCTTCGTGGGTGACGGAGGAGAGACCCAGTACTTC
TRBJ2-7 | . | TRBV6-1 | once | CASSAGRRGSEQYF | TGTGCCAGCAGTGCCGGGCGAAGGGGATCCGAGCAGTACTTC
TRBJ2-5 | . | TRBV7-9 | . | CASTSAAVKETQYF | TGTGCCAGCACCTCAGCAGCGGTGAAAGAGACCCAGTACTTC
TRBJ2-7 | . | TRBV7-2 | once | CASSRPSSYEQYF | TGTGCCAGCAGCCGCCCTAGCTCCTACGAGCAGTACTTC
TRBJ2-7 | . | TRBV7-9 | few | CASSQSGDEQYF | TGTGCCAGCAGCCAATCCGGGGACGAGCAGTACTTC
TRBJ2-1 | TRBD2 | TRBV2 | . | CASSPGGGRNEQFF | TGTGCCAGCAGTCCTGGGGGGGGAAGAAATGAGCAGTTCTTC
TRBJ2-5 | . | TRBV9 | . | CASSTSLGGRLQETQYF | TGTGCCAGCAGCACCAGCTTGGGGGGACGACTCCAAGAGACCCAGTACTTC
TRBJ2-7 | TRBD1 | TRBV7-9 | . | CASSLGRGSDEQYF | TGTGCCAGCAGCTTAGGCAGGGGGTCCGACGAGCAGTACTTC
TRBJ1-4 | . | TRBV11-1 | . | CASRRVSGTTNEKLFF | TGTGCCAGCAGGCGGGTTTCGGGAACAACTAATGAAAAACTGTTTTTT
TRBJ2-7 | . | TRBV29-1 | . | CSVVLPGRGPSYEQYF | TGCAGCGTTGTGCTCCCCGGGCGGGGGCCCTCCTACGAGCAGTACTTC
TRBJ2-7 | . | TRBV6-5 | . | CASRHRDAYEQYF | TGTGCCAGCAGGCACAGGGACGCTTACGAGCAGTACTTC
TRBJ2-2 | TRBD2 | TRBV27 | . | CATAWGGVNTGELFF | TGTGCCACCGCATGGGGGGGGGTGAACACCGGGGAGCTGTTTTTT
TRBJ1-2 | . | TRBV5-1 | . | CASTPDSYGYTF | TGCGCCAGCACCCCCGACAGCTATGGCTACACCTTC
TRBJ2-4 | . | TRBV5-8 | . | CASSRAERWNIQYF | TGTGCCAGCAGCCGAGCGGAGAGGTGGAACATTCAGTACTTC
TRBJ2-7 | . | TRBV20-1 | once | CSVVRGNEQYF | TGCAGTGTCGTTCGGGGTAACGAGCAGTACTTC
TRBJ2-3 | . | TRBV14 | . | CASSQESSTDTQYF | TGTGCCAGCAGCCAAGAGTCCTCCACAGATACGCAGTATTTT
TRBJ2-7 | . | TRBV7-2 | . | CASSSRPGTRRAYEQYF | TGTGCCAGCAGCTCCCGACCCGGGACACGGCGTGCCTACGAGCAGTACTTC